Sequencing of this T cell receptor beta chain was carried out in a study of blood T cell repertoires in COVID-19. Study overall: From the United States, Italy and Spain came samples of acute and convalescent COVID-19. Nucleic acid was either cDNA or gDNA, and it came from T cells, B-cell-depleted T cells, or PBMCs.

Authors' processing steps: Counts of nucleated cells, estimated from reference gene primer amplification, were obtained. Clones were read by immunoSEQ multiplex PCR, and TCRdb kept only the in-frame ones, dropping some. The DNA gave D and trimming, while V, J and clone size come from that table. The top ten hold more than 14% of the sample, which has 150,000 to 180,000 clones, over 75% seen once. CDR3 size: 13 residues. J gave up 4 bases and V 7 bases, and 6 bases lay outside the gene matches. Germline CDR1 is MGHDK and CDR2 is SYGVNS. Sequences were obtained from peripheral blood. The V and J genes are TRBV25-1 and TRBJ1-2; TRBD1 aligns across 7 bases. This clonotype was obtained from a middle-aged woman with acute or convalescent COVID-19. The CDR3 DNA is TGTGCCAGCACAAGACAGGGAACCTATGGCTACACCTTC. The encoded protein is CASTRQGTYGYTF.